This T cell receptor (beta chain) was sequenced for a study of blood T cell repertoires in COVID-19. Across the study: Italy, Spain and the United States were the sources of the convalescent and acute COVID-19 samples.

Enrollees, about 18 to 95 years old, lived in 20 to 25 US areas. Donors in Cohort 3 counted as recovered after two negative PCRs, clearance, or symptom resolution. CDR3 size: 15 residues. Trimming took off 3 bases at V and 6 bases at J, with 14 bases between the two ends. Per the germline V gene, CDR1 is MGHDK and CDR2 is SYGVNS. Original handling: From reference gene primer amplification, estimates of nucleated cell counts were derived. Only in-frame clones appear in the TCRdb table, and some are missing; sequencing was by immunoSEQ multiplex PCR. V, J and clone size reflect that table, while D and trimming were determined from the DNA. The sample consists of approximately 440,000 clones, around 87% of them appearing once.

The chain employs TRBV25-1 and TRBJ1-4; D unresolved. Sequenced: PBMCs or T cells enriched from blood (not recorded which). The TCR originated in a woman aged 18-29 years who had recovered from COVID-19. The CDR3 reads CASSDNGRAHEKLFF. CDR3 nucleotide sequence: TGTGCCAGCAGTGATAATGGGAGGGCTCATGAAAAACTGTTTTTT.